One TCR beta chain is described in this entry. What it recognizes is unknown. V was cut by 6 bases and J by 0 bases, with 15 bases left in between. The germline gives CDR1 DFQATT, CDR2 SNEGSKA (reference sequence). This CDR3 comprises 14 residues. These data are taken from a study of blood T cells in healthy people across ages. The overall study: About one barcoded beta molecule per two T cells was the capture yield of template switching.

Primers used in a second PCR of about 6 to 11 cycles were a sample-barcoded 5' primer and a J-beta primer mix. Carrying 12 random nucleotides, a template-switch adaptor labeled each individual cDNA molecule. TCRdb itself ran the 5' RACE reads through MiXCR, one entry per CDR3 protein. The data contain about 580,000 distinct CDR3 sequences, under 55% of them singletons. Findings and caveats of the study: Strong correlation was found linking TCR beta diversity to naive T cell percentage. The recorded TCR beta diversity per million T cells decreased in a roughly linear manner with age.

Specimen: blood. The gene calls are TRBV20-1 and TRBJ2-7; D possibly corresponds to TRBD2 (6 bases). This sequence was found in a man older than 75 in good health. The CDR3 sequence is CSAQASARSYEQYF. CDR3 coding DNA: TGCAGTGCCCAAGCTAGCGCACGCTCCTACGAGCAGTACTTC.